The 29 T cell receptor beta chains below all came from one sample that was sequenced in a study of shared clonotypes between healthy human individuals. Sequencing used immunoSEQ multiplex PCR; TCRdb keeps in-frame clones, though not all of them. The repertoire includes roughly 1,500,000 clones, about 98.5% of them detected once, and 0.36% sits in the top ten. The specimen sequenced was naive CD4+ T cells sorted from blood. Subset given: CD45RA+ positively selected. The receptors here all came from a man aged 25-40 years in good health.

The J gene is TRBJ2-1, the V gene TRBV7-6; the D gene is possibly TRBD2 (6 bases). Germline CDR1 SGHVS, CDR2 FNYEAQ. There are 16 residues in the CDR3. V was clipped by 1 base and J by 0 bases, with 10 bases between them. The CDR3 region is CASSLGGRNSYNEQFF. The CDR3 bases are TGTGCCAGCAGCTTAGGAGGGAGGAACTCCTACAATGAGCAGTTCTTC.

The rearrangement joins TRBV15 to TRBJ2-5; 14 bases map to TRBD2. The germline V gene encodes CDR1 LNHNV and CDR2 YYDKDF (reference sequence). This CDR3 has 21 residues. V dropped 4 bases and J dropped 3; count of bases not matched to a gene: 19. The DNA for the CDR3 is TGTGCCACCAGCACCCTCGTAGGGTCCTGGCCGGGACTAGCGGGGGAAGAGACCCAGTACTTC. Protein product: CATSTLVGSWPGLAGEETQYF.

Note on this clone: Within the sample, other DNA sequences also encode this same CDR3. This sequence joins TRBV5-6 and TRBJ1-5, with D unresolved. Between the trimmed V and J ends, which lost 1 base and 4 bases, there was a span of 6 bases. The CDR3 sequence is 13 residues long. Germline V lookup: CDR1 SGHDT, CDR2 YYEEEE. This chain's CDR3 is CASSLSRNQPQHF. CDR3 nucleotides: TGTGCCAGCAGCTTGAGTAGGAATCAGCCCCAGCATTTT.

The rearrangement joins TRBV21-1 to TRBJ2-3; the table's TRBD2 call for D was not verified on the DNA. TRBV21-1 is termed a pseudogene. CDR3 size: 18 residues. The CDR3 sequence is CASSVRTSGGEPTDTQYF. The DNA of the CDR3 is TGTGCCAGCAGCGTCAGGACTAGCGGGGGGGAACCCACAGATACGCAGTATTTT.

The chain employs TRBV19 and TRBJ2-2, with D perhaps TRBD1 (6 bases). Germline assignment: CDR1 LNHDA and CDR2 SQIVND (reference sequence). This CDR3 has 16 residues. Trimming removed 5 bases at V and 4 bases at J, with 17 bases between. CDR3 sequence (DNA): TGTGCCAGTAGTTCCCCAGGGGATAAGGCCACCGGGGAGCTGTTTTTT. It codes for CASSSPGDKATGELFF.

The chain uses TRBV5-6 and TRBJ2-5, with TRBD1 matching over 7 bases. Germline CDR1 reads SGHDT; CDR2 reads YYEEEE. The ends lost 0 bases at V and 2 bases at J; junction bases unmatched: 4. The CDR3 consists of 15 residues. CDR3: CASSLEMGQQETQYF. The CDR3 nucleotides read TGTGCCAGCAGCTTGGAGATGGGACAGCAAGAGACCCAGTACTTC.

This rearrangement joins TRBV5-1 to TRBJ2-7; 7 bases are a match to TRBD1. Germline CDR1 SGHRS, CDR2 YFSETQ. CDR3 length equals 16 residues. The V and J ends lost 3 bases and 0 bases, in that order; junction bases with no gene match: 9. For the CDR3, the DNA is TGCGCCAGCAGCTGGGGTCCGGGACAGAGCTCCTACGAGCAGTACTTC. It is translated as CASSWGPGQSSYEQYF.

The chain carries TRBV2 and TRBJ2-2, with 7 positions matching TRBD1. V lost 2 bases, J lost 3 bases, and 3 bases stayed unmatched. The germline V gene has CDR1 SNHLY and CDR2 FYNNEI. The CDR3 has 15 amino acids. The chain's CDR3 is CASSEQGDDTGELFF. In DNA form, the CDR3 reads TGTGCCAGCAGTGAACAGGGGGACGACACCGGGGAGCTGTTTTTT.

The chain carries TRBV29-1 and TRBJ1-5, with TRBD1 matching 9 bases. CDR1 and CDR2 from the germline V gene are SQVTM and ANQGSEA. The ends lost 6 bases at V and 4 bases at J; junction bases unmatched: 7. This CDR3 is 14 amino acids long. CDR3 amino acids: CSVSPGTGNQPQHF. The DNA for the CDR3 is TGCAGCGTATCCCCCGGGACAGGGAATCAGCCCCAGCATTTT.

The chain joins TRBV7-2 to TRBJ2-3; D uncertain. Germline loops: CDR1 SGHTA, CDR2 FQGNSA. The germline V and J ends were trimmed by 5 bases and 4 bases, with 13 bases remaining between them. This CDR3 comprises 14 residues. CDR3: CASSPRALADTQYF. For the CDR3, the DNA is TGTGCCAGCAGCCCAAGGGCCCTGGCAGATACGCAGTATTTT.

The chain uses TRBV2 and TRBJ2-7; tentatively, D is TRBD2 (5 bases). Germline V gene sequence: CDR1 SNHLY, CDR2 FYNNEI. CDR3 length: 14 residues. The V end lost 3 bases, the J end lost 2 bases, and 11 bases lay between the germline ends. The CDR3, as DNA: TGTGCCAGCAGTGAGGTAGGGAGACCCTACGAGCAGTACTTC. Protein: CASSEVGRPYEQYF.

As for this clone: Other DNA sequences within the sample encode an identical CDR3. The chain has TRBV30 and TRBJ2-7, with D perhaps given as TRBD1 or TRBD2 (6 bases each). This CDR3 has 11 amino acids. Germline CDR1 reads GTSNPN; CDR2 reads SVGIG (reference sequence). Trimming took 0 bases from V and 7 from J, leaving 7 bases between them. CDR3 bases: TGTGCCTGGAGTGTAGGGGGGGAGCAGTACTTC. Translation gives CAWSVGGEQYF.

The V and J genes are TRBV5-1 and TRBJ2-1; 8 positions match TRBD1. Trimming cost V 1 base and J 5 bases; bases outside gene matches: 5. The germline V gene has CDR1 SGHRS and CDR2 YFSETQ. CDR3 length equals 15 residues. As DNA, the CDR3 is TGCGCCAGCAGCTTGTCGGGACAGGACCACAATGAGCAGTTCTTC. Encoded protein: CASSLSGQDHNEQFF.

V usage is TRBV7-2 and J usage is TRBJ1-1; D call uncertain. The ends were cut back, 2 bases at V and 6 bases at J, with 10 bases in the middle. CDR1 is SGHTA, CDR2 FQGNSA, per germline. The CDR3 runs 13 residues. The CDR3 region has the DNA TGTGCCAGCAGCTTAAAGGGAGGCGCTGAAGCTTTCTTT. Translation: CASSLKGGAEAFF.

The chain carries TRBV5-1 and TRBJ2-3; 8 bases map to TRBD2. J lost 2 bases, V lost 3 bases, and 8 bases had no gene match. The CDR3 has 16 amino acids. The germline gives CDR1 SGHRS, CDR2 YFSETQ. DNA for the CDR3: TGCGCCAGCAGCTCGGAAGGGACTAGATTCACAGATACGCAGTATTTT. It yields the protein CASSSEGTRFTDTQYF.

The chain links TRBV10-1 to TRBJ2-1; a possible D gene is TRBD2 (6 bases). V dropped 5 bases and J dropped 8 bases, with 13 bases sitting between them. Germline CDR1 reads WNHNN; CDR2 reads SYGVQD (reference sequence). CDR3 size: 13 residues. The CDR3 sequence: CASSKSGGDEQFF. DNA of the CDR3: TGCGCCAGCAGTAAAAGCGGAGGGGATGAGCAGTTCTTC.

The chain uses TRBV20-1 and TRBJ2-5; D remains ambiguous. The CDR3 consists of 10 residues. The V gene's germline CDR1 is DFQATT and CDR2 SNEGSKA (reference sequence). The germline V and J ends were trimmed by 3 bases and 5 bases, with 4 bases remaining between them. The DNA for the CDR3 is TGCAGTGCTAGTATGGAGACCCAGTACTTC. Protein sequence: CSASMETQYF.

The chain uses TRBV7-6 and TRBJ1-2; D possibly corresponds to TRBD1 (6 bases). The V end lost 2 bases, the J end lost 4 bases, and 20 bases lay between the germline ends. The CDR3 is 17 residues long. Looked up from germline, CDR1 is SGHVS and CDR2 is FNYEAQ. CDR3 residues: CASSLKSTTGRTYGYTF. The DNA of the CDR3 is TGTGCCAGCAGCTTAAAATCGACGACAGGCCGGACCTATGGCTACACCTTC.

The chain is built from TRBV7-8 and TRBJ1-1, with 11 nucleotides matching TRBD1. The J segment lost 1 base and the V segment lost 5 bases, leaving 6 bases of the junction unmatched. This CDR3 contains 16 residues. Per germline, CDR1 SGHVS and CDR2 FQNEAQ. The CDR3 DNA is TGTGCCAGCAGCCTGGACAGGGGGCTTTGGAACACTGAAGCTTTCTTT. Its translation is CASSLDRGLWNTEAFF. Using reference TRBV7-8 and TRBJ1-1 for the parts outside the CDR3, the full variable domain is GAGVSQSPRYKVAKRGQDVALRCDPISGHVSLFWYQQALGQGPEFLTYFQNEAQLDKSGLPSDRFFAERPEGSVSTLKIQRTQQEDSAVYLCASSLDRGLWNTEAFFGQGTRLTVV.

J is TRBJ1-1 and V is TRBV2; weak D call: TRBD1 (5 bases). Trimming pared 2 bases from V and 0 bases from J, leaving 16 bases between. Germline V gene sequence: CDR1 SNHLY, CDR2 FYNNEI. The CDR3 covers 17 residues. CDR3 coding DNA: TGTGCCAGCAGTGAAAATCCAGGGAGGATGGTGAACACTGAAGCTTTCTTT. Its protein product is CASSENPGRMVNTEAFF. Full variable domain (remainder filled in from reference TRBV2 and TRBJ1-1): EPEVTQTPSHQVTQMGQEVILRCVPISNHLYFYWYRQILGQKVEFLVSFYNNEISEKSEIFDDQFSVERPDGSNFTLKIRSTKLEDSAMYFCASSENPGRMVNTEAFFGQGTRLTVV.

V usage is TRBV5-1 and J usage is TRBJ2-7; 8 bases are shared with TRBD1. V lost 5 bases to trimming and J lost 6 bases; unmatched junction nucleotides: 7. The CDR3 contains 13 residues. Germline CDR1 reads SGHRS; CDR2 reads YFSETQ. CDR3 bases: TGCGCCAGCAGAGGGGACAGGATGCGCGAGCAGTACTTC. Protein: CASRGDRMREQYF.

The rearrangement uses TRBV27 and TRBJ1-2, with unresolved D. CDR1 is MNHEY and CDR2 is SMNVEV in the germline V gene (reference sequence). With 4 bases removed from V and 6 bases from J, the gap between germline ends came to 18 bases. The CDR3 spans 15 residues. The CDR3 region is CASSWVSRPTDGYTF. CDR3 DNA sequence: TGTGCCAGCAGTTGGGTATCGAGACCGACGGATGGCTACACCTTC.

The chain has TRBV27 and TRBJ2-7, with D hard to call. Germline V gives CDR1 MNHEY, CDR2 SMNVEV (reference sequence). Between the trimmed V and J ends, which lost 3 bases and 3 bases, there was a span of 15 bases. This CDR3 has 15 amino acids. CDR3 sequence reads: CASSFTSPLSYEQYF. CDR3 DNA sequence: TGTGCCAGCAGTTTCACGAGCCCTCTTAGCTACGAGCAGTACTTC.

The chain recombines TRBV11-3 with TRBJ2-1; unclear D gene. The CDR3 is made up of 15 amino acids. The ends were cut back, 5 bases at V and 0 bases at J, with 11 bases in the middle. The germline V gene encodes CDR1 SGHNT and CDR2 YENEEA. CDR3 in amino acids: CASSLGPDSYNEQFF. The CDR3 bases are TGTGCCAGCAGCCTCGGACCTGACTCCTACAATGAGCAGTTCTTC.

This chain connects TRBV5-1 to TRBJ2-7; D might be TRBD1 or TRBD2, each matching 5 bases. The V end was cut by 4 bases, the J end by 0 bases, with 11 bases between. Germline CDR1 SGHRS, CDR2 YFSETQ. The CDR3 consists of 14 residues. In DNA, the CDR3 is TGCGCCAGCAGCCCGCCGGGACCCTCCTACGAGCAGTACTTC. Translating gives CASSPPGPSYEQYF.

This chain joins TRBV4-1 and TRBJ2-7; TRBD2 aligns across 7 bases. Germline CDR1 MGHRA, CDR2 YSYEKL. V lost 4 bases, J lost 2 bases, and 17 bases stayed unmatched. This CDR3 has 18 amino acids. CDR3 loop: CASSLRQRDHHKTYEQYF. The CDR3 DNA reads TGCGCCAGCAGCCTTAGGCAGCGGGATCACCACAAAACCTACGAGCAGTACTTC.

The J gene is TRBJ2-1, the V gene TRBV28, with 9 bases matching TRBD1. The ends lost 10 bases at V and 6 bases at J; junction bases unmatched: 13. The CDR3 contains 15 residues. Germline values: CDR1 MDHEN, CDR2 SYDVKM. The CDR3 loop is CATYRGRRTVNEQFF. CDR3 coding DNA: TGTGCCACCTACAGGGGGCGCAGAACGGTCAATGAGCAGTTCTTC.

The chain joins TRBV6-5 to TRBJ2-5, with D possibly being TRBD1 (7 bases). The CDR3 contains 15 residues. V was trimmed by 6 bases and J by 5 bases, leaving 19 bases between them. CDR1 and CDR2 (germline): MNHEY, SVGAGI. CDR3 protein: CASRDLLQGRETQYF. The CDR3 nucleotides read TGTGCCAGCAGGGACCTCTTACAGGGGAGGGAGACCCAGTACTTC.

The chain couples TRBV10-3 to TRBJ1-2, with D uncertain. Germline lookup yields CDR1 ENHRY and CDR2 SYGVKD. V was cut by 2 bases and J by 1 base, with 11 bases left in between. This CDR3 region has 15 residues. This CDR3 is CAISERGGNNYGYTF. The CDR3, as DNA: TGTGCCATCAGTGAGCGGGGAGGTAATAACTATGGCTACACCTTC.